This T cell receptor beta chain was sequenced for a study of T cells in Graves' hyperthyroidism and ophthalmopathy. Germline-derived CDR1 and CDR2 are LGHNT and FRNRAP. There are 13 residues in the CDR3. Trimming shortened V by 4 bases and J by 2 bases, and 9 bases separated the two germline ends. This clonotype was observed a few times. What it recognizes is unknown. The investigators amplified TCR beta CDR3 regions from RNA transcripts. A first-round RT-PCR of the TCR CDR3 used the HTBI primer set. TCRdb processed the multiplex PCR reads anew with MiXCR; each CDR3 protein has one entry. This sample has roughly 250,000 distinct CDR3 sequences, with 22% found just once. Study-wide results and caveats: In the blood, most expanded thyroid clonotypes above 0.001 appeared as well. Patients with ophthalmopathy were separated from those with stable hyperthyroidism by a 13 V-J model.

Clinical Activity Scores of at least 3, NOSPECS grades of at least 4 and durations under 3 months characterized ophthalmopathy patients. For the diagnoses, clinical symptoms, serum thyroxine and TRAb, thyroid ultrasound and orbital computed tomography were used. Sequencing input: blood. The gene calls are TRBV12-5 and TRBJ2-7; TRBD2 might be the D (5 bases). The receptor's source is a man aged 25 to 40 with Graves' ophthalmopathy. CDR3 in amino acids: CASGWTPTYEQYF. CDR3 nucleotides: TGTGCTAGTGGTTGGACTCCTACCTACGAGCAGTACTTC.